This paragraph covers one T cell receptor (beta chain) sequence. What it binds is not known. The ends were cut back, 0 bases at V and 6 bases at J, with 2 bases in the middle. There are 11 residues in the CDR3. Germline V lookup: CDR1 LGHNA, CDR2 YNFKEQ. CD4+ T cell isolation took place after approximately 11 days of culture. IL-2 medium took the place of half the medium on both days 3 and 7. This entry belongs to a study of vaccination effects on CD4 cells after COVID-19. About the research overall: Subjects were given two BNT162b2 or mRNA-1273 vaccine doses.

Only in-frame clones appear in the TCRdb table, and some are missing; sequencing was by immunoSEQ multiplex PCR. The profile shows under 40,000 clones, about 65% of them singletons. The sequencing used CD4+ T cells from PBMCs cultured without peptide, collected before COVID-19 vaccination. The gene calls are TRBV4-2 and TRBJ1-2; the D is unclear. The receptor was isolated from a human donor who received a COVID-19 vaccine. CDR3 nucleotide sequence: TGTGCCAGCAGCCAAGAGGATGGCTACACCTTC. It is translated as CASSQEDGYTF.